The 23 T cell receptor beta chains below all came from one sample that was sequenced in a study of blood T cell repertoires in COVID-19. Generated by immunoSEQ multiplex PCR, the TCRdb table keeps only in-frame clones and is missing some. The table records 200,000 to 250,000 clones, about 86% of them present only once. Sequencing was performed on peripheral blood. The source is a woman between 50 and 59 years old with COVID-19, enrolled during active disease.

The chain links TRBV13 to TRBJ2-3, with TRBD2 identical over 7 bases. CDR3 length: 15 amino acids. V trimming: 5 bases; J trimming: 7 bases; junction bases outside the gene matches: 12. The V gene's germline CDR1 is PRHDT and CDR2 FYEKMQ (reference sequence). CDR3 amino acids: CASSLRDYRDYTQYF. Written as DNA, the CDR3 is TGTGCCAGCAGCCTCCGGGACTACCGGGATTATACGCAGTATTTT. The full variable domain, in which reference TRBV13 and TRBJ2-3 provide the parts outside the CDR3, is AAGVIQSPRHLIKEKRETATLKCYPIPRHDTVYWYQQGPGQDPQFLISFYEKMQSDKGSIPDRFSAQQFSDYHSELNMSSLELGDSALYFCASSLRDYRDYTQYFGPGTRLTVL.

About this clone itself: The same CDR3 also results from other DNA sequences found in this sample. The chain has TRBV6-5 and TRBJ1-6; 9 bases fit TRBD1. Losses at the gene ends were 6 bases for V and 6 bases for J; bases not matched to a gene: 3. Germline V gene data show CDR1 as MNHEY and CDR2 as SVGAGI. The CDR3 is made up of 14 amino acids. The CDR3 spells CASRGTGRNSPLHF. DNA of the CDR3: TGTGCCAGCAGAGGGACAGGGCGTAATTCACCCCTCCACTTT.

This chain joins TRBV15 and TRBJ1-4; D is unclear. This CDR3 is 15 amino acids long. Trimming took off 1 base at V and 4 bases at J, with 10 bases between the two ends. Germline values: CDR1 LNHNV, CDR2 YYDKDF (reference sequence). CDR3 loop: CATSRVWADNEKLFF. In DNA form, the CDR3 reads TGTGCCACCAGCAGAGTATGGGCCGATAATGAAAAACTGTTTTTT. The variable domain in full, completed from reference TRBV15 and TRBJ1-4, reads DAMVIQNPRYQVTQFGKPVTLSCSQTLNHNVMYWYQQKSSQAPKLLFHYYDKDFNNEADTPDNFQSRRPNTSFCFLDIRSPGLGDTAMYLCATSRVWADNEKLFFGSGTQLSVL.

The gene calls are TRBV18 and TRBJ1-1; possible D gene TRBD1, 5 bases. Germline lookup yields CDR1 KGHSH and CDR2 LQKENI. CDR3 size: 15 residues. V was trimmed by 3 bases and J by 2 bases, leaving 13 bases between them. CDR3 sequence (DNA): TGTGCCAGCTCACCTGGACACACTTTAAACACTGAAGCTTTCTTT. As protein: CASSPGHTLNTEAFF.

The chain is built from TRBV6-6 and TRBJ1-5; the D is unclear. The length of the CDR3 is 14 residues. Trimming removed 2 bases from V and 6 bases from J, with 11 bases in between. Germline V gene lookup returns CDR1 MNHNY and CDR2 SVGAGI (reference sequence). CDR3 residues: CASSYVRGGQPQHF. CDR3 sequence (DNA): TGTGCCAGCAGTTACGTCCGGGGTGGTCAGCCCCAGCATTTT.

This chain joins TRBV6-5 and TRBJ1-4, with 12 bases aligning to TRBD1. Trimming removed 2 bases from V and 8 bases from J; junction bases left unmatched: 0. This CDR3 contains 14 residues. Germline values: CDR1 MNHEY, CDR2 SVGAGI. The CDR3 spells CASSYGTGGEKLFF. The CDR3 DNA follows: TGTGCCAGCAGTTACGGGACAGGGGGCGAAAAACTGTTTTTT.

The chain combines TRBV10-3 with TRBJ2-3; D is ambiguous. V gave up 3 bases and J gave up 5 bases, with 24 bases separating them. The CDR3 extends over 18 amino acids. The germline CDR1 and CDR2 sequences are ENHRY and SYGVKD. The CDR3 sequence is CAISDDKLVPEPRDTQYF. In nucleotides, the CDR3 is TGTGCCATCAGTGATGATAAACTTGTTCCTGAACCCCGAGATACGCAGTATTTT.

This clone came up a few times. This chain joins TRBV7-2 and TRBJ2-7, with 8 bases that match TRBD2. J lost 1 base, V lost 2 bases, and 4 bases had no gene match. The germline V gene encodes CDR1 SGHTA and CDR2 FQGNSA. This CDR3 region has 15 residues. The CDR3 loop reads CASSLFGGASYEQYV. DNA of the CDR3: TGTGCCAGCAGCTTATTCGGGGGGGCATCCTACGAGCAGTACGTC.

The V call is TRBV5-1, the J call TRBJ1-1; D gene uncertain. V lost 0 bases and J 1 base, leaving 10 bases between the germline ends. Germline V gene data show CDR1 as SGHRS and CDR2 as YFSETQ. CDR3 length: 15 amino acids. Here the CDR3 DNA reads TGCGCCAGCAGCTTGGATCCCGGTCAGAACACTGAAGCTTTCTTT. This translates into CASSLDPGQNTEAFF.

This chain uses TRBV23-1 with TRBJ1-2; D is unclear. TRBV23-1 is assigned to the ORF class and has an uncertain function. The CDR3 is made up of 13 amino acids. Deletions cut 7 bases from V and 8 bases from J, with 17 bases between. DNA for the CDR3: TGCGCCAGCACTCGGAGGGTAATGGGGGGCTACACCTTC. This encodes CASTRRVMGGYTF.

The CDR3 spells CASSPRGQGWSYEQYF. The CDR3 DNA reads as TGCGCCAGCAGCCCGAGAGGACAGGGATGGTCCTACGAGCAGTACTTC. The chain couples TRBV5-1 to TRBJ2-7; 8 bases match TRBD1. Trimming cost V 4 bases and J 1 base; bases outside gene matches: 10. Germline V gene data show CDR1 as SGHRS and CDR2 as YFSETQ. The CDR3 extends over 16 amino acids.

This chain links TRBV3-1 (or the pseudogene TRBV3-2) with TRBJ1-2, with 7 bases identical to TRBD1. Trimming at V came to 3 bases and at J to 6 bases, leaving 10 bases not matched to a gene. The CDR3 extends over 15 amino acids. Germline values: CDR1 LGHDT, CDR2 YNNKEL (reference sequence). CDR3 in DNA: TGTGCCAGCAGCCAGGCTAGGGGGCTCGAGAATGGCTACACCTTC. It specifies CASSQARGLENGYTF.

The chain combines TRBV19 with TRBJ2-2; 9 nucleotides align to TRBD2. The V gene end was trimmed by 2 bases and the J gene end by 5 bases; junction bases not matched to a gene: 0. Germline V gene data show CDR1 as LNHDA and CDR2 as SQIVND (reference sequence). The CDR3 runs 14 residues. The CDR3 sequence is CASSITSGTGELFF. CDR3 sequence (DNA): TGTGCCAGTAGTATAACTAGCGGGACCGGGGAGCTGTTTTTT.

V is TRBV5-1 and J is TRBJ1-1; no reliable D call. The V end lost 0 bases, the J end lost 4 bases, and 13 bases lay between the germline ends. The germline gives CDR1 SGHRS, CDR2 YFSETQ. This CDR3 has 15 residues. CDR3 loop: CASSLEAARGTEAFF. In DNA, the CDR3 is TGCGCCAGCAGCTTGGAGGCAGCCCGGGGCACTGAAGCTTTCTTT. The variable domain in full, completed from reference TRBV5-1 and TRBJ1-1, reads KAGVTQTPRYLIKTRGQQVTLSCSPISGHRSVSWYQQTPGQGLQFLFEYFSETQRNKGNFPGRFSGRQFSNSRSEMNVSTLELGDSALYLCASSLEAARGTEAFFGQGTRLTVV.

This chain joins TRBV27 and TRBJ1-2; 7 bases map to TRBD1. Germline trimming cut 5 bases from V and 2 bases from J; bases unmatched to any gene: 5. The CDR3 is made up of 14 amino acids. CDR1 and CDR2 (germline): MNHEY, SMNVEV (reference sequence). CDR3 sequence reads: CASSPGQVNYGYTF. CDR3 coding DNA: TGTGCCAGCAGTCCCGGACAGGTGAACTATGGCTACACCTTC.

The V and J genes are TRBV7-2 and TRBJ2-2; weak D call: TRBD2 (6 bases). Trimming left V 2 bases short and J 6 bases short, with 13 bases between. Per the germline V gene, CDR1 is SGHTA and CDR2 is FQGNSA. The CDR3 runs to 15 residues. The CDR3, as DNA: TGTGCCAGCAGCTTACATTCGACGGGGGCCGGGGAGCTGTTTTTT. The encoded protein is CASSLHSTGAGELFF. Looking up the rest from reference TRBV7-2 and TRBJ2-2 gives the full variable domain: GAGVSQSPSNKVTEKGKDVELRCDPISGHTALYWYRQSLGQGLEFLIYFQGNSAPDKSGLPSDRFSAERTGGSVSTLTIQRTQQEDSAVYLCASSLHSTGAGELFFGEGSRLTVL.

The J gene is TRBJ1-1, the V gene TRBV28, with unresolved D. The CDR3 spans 13 residues. The V gene's germline CDR1 is MDHEN and CDR2 SYDVKM. Trimming took 2 bases from V and 1 from J, leaving 5 bases between them. CDR3 sequence (DNA): TGTGCCAGCAGTTTAAGCGAGAACACTGAAGCTTTCTTT. Translated: CASSLSENTEAFF.

The genes are TRBV9 and TRBJ1-2; D is perhaps TRBD1 (6 bases). V shed 3 bases and J shed 7 bases, with 7 bases lying between them. CDR1 and CDR2 (germline): SGDLS, YYNGEE. The CDR3 length is 11 residues. As DNA, the CDR3 is TGTGCCAGCAGCGCGGACAGTGGCTACACCTTC. Amino acids: CASSADSGYTF.

The V gene is TRBV10-1, the J gene TRBJ2-2, with 8 bases aligning to TRBD2. The CDR3 length is 16 residues. J lost 4 bases, V lost 7 bases, and 11 bases had no gene match. Germline V gives CDR1 WNHNN, CDR2 SYGVQD (reference sequence). The chain's CDR3 is CASMARGVPGTGELFF. The DNA for the CDR3 is TGCGCCAGCATGGCGCGGGGGGTCCCGGGCACCGGGGAGCTGTTTTTT.

This clone was seen only a few times. The CDR3 nucleotides are TGCGCCAGCAGCGTAGACTTCACCGGGGAGCTGTTTTTT. This gives the protein CASSVDFTGELFF. The rearrangement links TRBV10-2 to TRBJ2-2; no definite D call. The CDR3 is 13 amino acids. Germline V gene lookup returns CDR1 WSHSY and CDR2 SAAADI. Trimming shortened V by 6 bases and J by 4 bases, and 9 bases separated the two germline ends.

V usage is TRBV5-6 and J usage is TRBJ1-6; tentative D call: TRBD1 (6 bases). V was pared by 7 bases and J by 6 bases, with 20 bases between. Germline loops: CDR1 SGHDT, CDR2 YYEEEE. The length of the CDR3 is 16 residues. The CDR3 loop is CASVLGGGGLNSPLHF. CDR3 nucleotides: TGTGCCAGCGTCCTCGGCGGGGGCGGCCTTAATTCACCCCTCCACTTT. Combining the CDR3 with reference TRBV5-6 and TRBJ1-6 gives the whole variable domain DAGVTQSPTHLIKTRGQQVTLRCSPKSGHDTVSWYQQALGQGPQFIFQYYEEEERQRGNFPDRFSGHQFPNYSSELNVNALLLGDSALYLCASVLGGGGLNSPLHFGNGTRLTVT.

The V call is TRBV4-2, the J call TRBJ2-7; 11 nucleotides match TRBD2. The CDR3 totals 15 residues. Germline CDR1 is LGHNA and CDR2 is YNFKEQ. J was trimmed by 1 base and V by 3 bases; bases with no gene match: 2. For the CDR3, the DNA is TGTGCCAGCAGCCAGGCTAGCGGGGGGTCCTACGAGCAGTACGTC. This translates into CASSQASGGSYEQYV.

CDR3 loop: CASSPWTSGTYEQYF. The CDR3 nucleotides read TGTGCCAGCAGCCCTTGGACTAGCGGCACCTACGAGCAGTACTTC. The J gene is TRBJ2-7, the V gene TRBV3-1 (or the pseudogene TRBV3-2); 10 positions agree with TRBD2. CDR3 length equals 15 residues. J was trimmed by 2 bases and V by 4 bases; bases with no gene match: 5. CDR1 LGHDT and CDR2 YNNKEL come from the germline V gene (reference sequence).